A single sample is the source of the 29 T cell receptor beta chains below, sequenced in a study of CD8+CD57+ T cells in acquired aplastic anemia. All sequencing subjects had displayed CD8+CD57+ cell expansion on flow cytometry. Genomic DNA provided the template from which TCR beta VDJ and CDR3 profiles were obtained. TCRdb called the reads again in MiXCR, with one record for every CDR3 protein. The sample has over 150,000 distinct CDR3 sequences; 71% are singletons. The source material was sorted CD4+, CD8+, or CD8+CD57+ T cells (not recorded which) from PBMCs. These receptors all come from a human donor with aplastic anemia.

The chain uses TRBV19 and TRBJ2-7, with no clear D. This CDR3 is 13 amino acids long. CDR1 and CDR2 (germline): LNHDA, SQIVND (reference sequence). Trimming took 5 bases from V and 2 from J, leaving 10 bases between them. CDR3 bases: TGTGCCAGTAGTCACGGAATGGCCTACGAGCAGTACTTC. Encoded protein: CASSHGMAYEQYF. The variable domain in full, completed from reference TRBV19 and TRBJ2-7, reads DGGITQSPKYLFRKEGQNVTLSCEQNLNHDAMYWYRQDPGQGLRLIYYSQIVNDFQKGDIAEGYSVSREKKESFPLTVTSAQKNPTAFYLCASSHGMAYEQYFGPGTRLTVT.

This sequence joins TRBV20-1 and TRBJ1-1; D is undetermined. V was shortened by 0 bases and J by 5 bases, with 16 bases between the two germline ends. Germline-derived CDR1 and CDR2 are DFQATT and SNEGSKA (reference sequence). The CDR3 is 15 amino acids. The CDR3 spells CSARDAASPGTEAFF. CDR3 nucleotide sequence: TGCAGTGCTAGAGACGCCGCCTCCCCGGGGACTGAAGCTTTCTTT.

This clonotype has just a few counts. The rearrangement uses TRBV15 and TRBJ2-7; 7 positions agree with TRBD1. Germline-derived CDR1 and CDR2 are LNHNV and YYDKDF (reference sequence). With 5 bases clipped from V and 5 bases from J, the junction kept 18 bases outside the gene matches. The CDR3 spans 17 residues. CDR3 DNA: TGTGCCACCAGCCCCGGGACAGCTAGATCCTTGGCTCACGAGCAGTACTTC. Amino acid sequence: CATSPGTARSLAHEQYF.

The gene calls are TRBV2 and TRBJ1-2; D is perhaps TRBD1 (5 bases). The CDR3 contains 14 residues. V was trimmed by 4 bases and J by 2 bases, leaving 11 bases between them. CDR1 is SNHLY and CDR2 is FYNNEI in the germline V gene. Written as DNA, the CDR3 is TGTGCCAGCAGTGGTATAGGGGCAAACTATGGCTACACCTTC. Protein sequence: CASSGIGANYGYTF.

This clonotype was observed a few times. The chain recombines TRBV9 with TRBJ2-1; TRBD1 matches at 9 bases. Germline CDR1 SGDLS, CDR2 YYNGEE. This CDR3 comprises 15 residues. J was trimmed by 7 bases and V by 0 bases; bases with no gene match: 5. The CDR3 loop is CASSVGDRVRNEQFF. The CDR3 DNA sequence: TGTGCCAGCAGCGTAGGGGACAGGGTGAGGAATGAGCAGTTCTTC.

This clonotype was observed a few times. The chain combines TRBV6-4 with TRBJ2-5; 12 bases align to TRBD1. With V trimmed by 5 bases and J by 4 bases, 5 bases remained unmatched. CDR3 length equals 15 residues. Germline V lookup: CDR1 MRHNA, CDR2 SNTAGT. CDR3 nucleotide sequence: TGTGCCAGCAGTACCGGGACAGGGGGCGCAGAGACCCAGTACTTC. This encodes CASSTGTGGAETQYF.

The chain has TRBV7-9 and TRBJ2-7; D tentatively fits TRBD1 or TRBD2 (6 bases each). Trimming left V 5 bases short and J 1 base short, with 18 bases between. Germline lookup yields CDR1 SEHNR and CDR2 FQNEAQ (reference sequence). CDR3 length: 16 amino acids. The CDR3 spells CASSTGPGTYSYEQYF. Here the CDR3 DNA reads TGTGCCAGCAGCACAGGGCCCGGGACTTATTCCTACGAGCAGTACTTC. Complete variable domain (other parts from reference TRBV7-9 and TRBJ2-7): DTGVSQNPRHKITKRGQNVTFRCDPISEHNRLYWYRQTLGQGPEFLTYFQNEAQLEKSRLLSDRFSAERPKGSFSTLEIQRTEQGDSAMYLCASSTGPGTYSYEQYFGPGTRLTVT.

V and J are TRBV5-5 and TRBJ2-3; D gene unclear. Trimming took off 6 bases at V and 8 bases at J, with 10 bases between the two ends. This CDR3 region has 11 residues. The germline V gene encodes CDR1 SGHKS and CDR2 YYEKEE (reference sequence). The CDR3 protein is CASTSGFTQYF. In DNA form, the CDR3 reads TGTGCCAGCACCTCCGGGTTTACGCAGTATTTT.

J is TRBJ1-5 and V is TRBV3-1; D remains unclear. V was cut by 0 bases and J by 5 bases, with 11 bases left in between. The V gene's germline CDR1 is LGHDT and CDR2 YNNKEL (reference sequence). The CDR3 runs 15 residues. This CDR3 reads CASSQDPGVDQPQHF. The CDR3 coding sequence is TGTGCCAGCAGCCAAGATCCCGGGGTGGATCAGCCCCAGCATTTT.

This chain uses TRBV24-1 with TRBJ2-7; TRBD1 aligns across 9 bases. V trimming: 4 bases; J trimming: 1 base; junction bases outside the gene matches: 1. The CDR3 sequence is 14 residues long. The germline gives CDR1 KGHDR, CDR2 SFDVKD. The CDR3 DNA follows: TGTGCCACCAGTGACGGGACAGGGTCCTACGAGCAGTACGTC. Its protein product is CATSDGTGSYEQYV.

This sequence joins TRBV20-1 and TRBJ2-1, with unresolved D. V lost 4 bases and J lost 9, with 10 bases in between. The CDR3 consists of 11 residues. The germline CDR1 and CDR2 sequences are DFQATT and SNEGSKA (reference sequence). CDR3: CSAKGMSEQFF. The CDR3 DNA reads as TGCAGTGCTAAAGGGATGAGTGAGCAGTTCTTC.

This clonotype turned up a few times. The chain uses TRBV6-4 and TRBJ1-2, with TRBD1 matching 7 bases. CDR1 is MRHNA and CDR2 is SNTAGT in the germline V gene. Trimming removed 3 bases from V and 5 bases from J; junction bases left unmatched: 6. This CDR3 is 14 amino acids long. The CDR3 sequence is CASSEEGARYGYTF. The CDR3 bases are TGTGCCAGCAGTGAAGAGGGGGCGAGGTATGGCTACACCTTC.

The chain combines TRBV7-9 with TRBJ1-2; 9 positions match TRBD1. The CDR3 has 17 amino acids. Germline-derived CDR1 and CDR2 are SEHNR and FQNEAQ (reference sequence). V lost 1 base, J lost 6 bases, and 12 bases stayed unmatched. The CDR3 protein is CASSLVERDRVWNGYTF. CDR3 bases: TGTGCCAGCAGCTTAGTTGAACGGGACAGGGTGTGGAATGGCTACACCTTC.

The J gene is TRBJ2-2, the V gene TRBV10-3; a weak D match, TRBD2 (5 bases). The CDR3 extends over 12 amino acids. Germline V CDR1 and CDR2: ENHRY, SYGVKD. V gave up 7 bases and J gave up 3 bases, with 6 bases separating them. For the CDR3, the DNA is TGTGCCATCACGAGGGACACCGGGGAGCTGTTTTTT. Translation gives CAITRDTGELFF.

This chain links TRBV24-1 with TRBJ2-3; possibly TRBD1 for D (5 bases). Trimming cost V 4 bases and J 1 base, with 11 bases left between them. Germline CDR1 reads KGHDR; CDR2 reads SFDVKD. The CDR3 contains 15 residues. CDR3: CATSDWEGGTDTQYF. The CDR3, as DNA: TGTGCCACCAGTGACTGGGAAGGGGGCACAGATACGCAGTATTTT.

This clonotype was seen a handful of times. V gene TRBV7-8 combines with J gene TRBJ2-2, with D perhaps TRBD1 (5 bases). The germline V gene has CDR1 SGHVS and CDR2 FQNEAQ. This CDR3 region has 15 residues. The germline V and J ends were trimmed by 1 base and 9 bases, with 15 bases remaining between them. Here the CDR3 DNA reads TGTGCCAGCAGCTTAGGCAGGGCTGATCCAAGGGAGCTGTTTTTT. Translating gives CASSLGRADPRELFF.

This clonotype was found a few times. This sequence joins TRBV24-1 and TRBJ1-2, with 7 nucleotides matching TRBD1. The V segment lost 4 bases and the J segment 8 bases; nucleotides outside the gene matches: 3. The CDR3 sequence is 12 residues long. From germline, CDR1 is KGHDR and CDR2 SFDVKD. The CDR3, as DNA: TGTGCCACCAGTGAGTGGACAGGAGGCTACACCTTC. Protein: CATSEWTGGYTF.

With respect to this clonotype: A read error may account for a junction end that differs from germline. The rearrangement joins TRBV5-8 to TRBJ2-1, with 8 bases that match TRBD2. CDR3 length equals 15 residues. Germline CDR1 reads SGHTS; CDR2 reads YDEGEE. Here the CDR3 reads CASSLTSGNLHVLVF. As DNA, the CDR3 is TGTGCCAGCAGTCTCACTAGCGGTAACCTGCACGTTTTAGTCTTC.

J is TRBJ1-6 and V is TRBV2; perhaps TRBD1 as D (5 bases). The CDR3 extends over 12 amino acids. Germline V gene data show CDR1 as SNHLY and CDR2 as FYNNEI. The V and J ends lost 2 bases and 19 bases respectively, with 15 bases between them. CDR3 amino acids: CASSEQGPESHF. The CDR3 DNA is TGTGCCAGCAGTGAACAGGGCCCCGAGTCGCACTTT.

V and J are TRBV27 and TRBJ1-4; D possibly corresponds to TRBD1 (6 bases). Germline V gives CDR1 MNHEY, CDR2 SMNVEV (reference sequence). Trimming shortened V by 3 bases and J by 9 bases, and 14 bases separated the two germline ends. This CDR3 has 14 amino acids. The DNA of the CDR3 is TGTGCCAGCAGTTTCGCGGAGGGGGGGAAAAAACTGTTTTTT. This encodes CASSFAEGGKKLFF.

The chain joins TRBV5-4 to TRBJ2-7; 9 bases fit TRBD1. The germline CDR1 and CDR2 sequences are SGHNT and YYREEE (reference sequence). The CDR3 length is 15 residues. J lost 3 bases, V lost 4 bases, and 8 bases had no gene match. CDR3 amino acids: CASSGNPTGGYEQYF. The CDR3 DNA reads as TGTGCCAGCAGCGGAAACCCGACAGGGGGCTACGAGCAGTACTTC.

This clonotype has more than one count but fewer than ten. The CDR3 DNA reads TGTGCCAGCAGACTAGGACAGGGGGCGGGAGCTTTCTTT. This translates into CASRLGQGAGAFF. The V call is TRBV2, the J call TRBJ1-1, with TRBD1 matching 11 bases. The CDR3 runs 13 residues. The V and J ends lost 6 bases and 10 bases, in that order; junction bases with no gene match: 7. Germline lookup yields CDR1 SNHLY and CDR2 FYNNEI. The full variable domain, completed using reference TRBV2 and TRBJ1-1, is EPEVTQTPSHQVTQMGQEVILRCVPISNHLYFYWYRQILGQKVEFLVSFYNNEISEKSEIFDDQFSVERPDGSNFTLKIRSTKLEDSAMYFCASRLGQGAGAFFGQGTRLTVV.

The chain joins TRBV15 to TRBJ1-4, with 8 bases identical to TRBD1. V shed 4 bases and J 5 bases; nucleotides not matched to a gene: 3. This CDR3 is built from 14 residues. Germline V gene data show CDR1 as LNHNV and CDR2 as YYDKDF (reference sequence). This CDR3 is CATSTRQGNEKLFF. CDR3 DNA sequence: TGTGCCACCAGCACCCGACAGGGGAATGAAAAACTGTTTTTT.

A few counts support this clonotype. J is TRBJ1-4 and V is TRBV24-1, with TRBD1 identical over 9 bases. Germline trimming cut 0 bases from V and 7 bases from J; bases unmatched to any gene: 5. CDR3 length equals 16 residues. Germline CDR1 is KGHDR and CDR2 is SFDVKD. The CDR3 sequence is CATSDLRDRAGEKLFF. In DNA form, the CDR3 reads TGTGCCACCAGTGATTTGCGGGACAGGGCGGGTGAAAAACTGTTTTTT.

The J gene is TRBJ2-3, the V gene TRBV5-1, with D perhaps TRBD1 (6 bases). V lost 1 base and J lost 0, with 12 bases in between. The length of the CDR3 is 16 residues. Germline-derived CDR1 and CDR2 are SGHRS and YFSETQ. In DNA form, the CDR3 reads TGCGCCAGCAGCTTGCTGGTCAGGGGTAGCACAGATACGCAGTATTTT. Translating gives CASSLLVRGSTDTQYF.

The chain combines TRBV7-6 with TRBJ1-1; D gene ambiguous. V gave up 5 bases and J gave up 0 bases, with 7 bases separating them. The CDR3 extends over 13 amino acids. CDR1 is SGHVS, CDR2 FNYEAQ, per germline. CDR3 coding DNA: TGTGCCAGCAGCGGGGAGATGAACACTGAAGCTTTCTTT. Amino acid sequence: CASSGEMNTEAFF.

This clonotype turned up a few times. The genes are TRBV10-3 and TRBJ2-6; D is unresolved. There are 19 residues in the CDR3. Trimming pared 0 bases from V and 0 bases from J, leaving 15 bases between. The V gene's germline CDR1 is ENHRY and CDR2 SYGVKD. CDR3: CAISESIHGRSSGANVLTF. The CDR3 bases are TGTGCCATCAGTGAGTCGATACATGGCCGGAGCTCTGGGGCCAACGTCCTGACTTTC.

The chain is built from TRBV20-1 and TRBJ2-5; possibly TRBD1 for D (6 bases). Germline V lookup: CDR1 DFQATT, CDR2 SNEGSKA (reference sequence). This CDR3 spans 14 amino acids. V lost 2 bases to trimming and J lost 1 base, with 11 bases between them. CDR3 bases: TGCAGTGCTAGACTCCGGGACACCCAAGAGACCCAGTACTTC. This gives the protein CSARLRDTQETQYF.

This CDR3 reads CASSQDAHSYEQYF. The CDR3 region has the DNA TGTGCCAGCAGCCAAGATGCTCACAGCTACGAGCAGTACTTC. The V and J genes are TRBV7-9 and TRBJ2-7; D not resolved. With 5 bases removed from V and 3 bases from J, the gap between germline ends came to 14 bases. The length of the CDR3 is 14 residues. Germline assignment: CDR1 SEHNR and CDR2 FQNEAQ (reference sequence).